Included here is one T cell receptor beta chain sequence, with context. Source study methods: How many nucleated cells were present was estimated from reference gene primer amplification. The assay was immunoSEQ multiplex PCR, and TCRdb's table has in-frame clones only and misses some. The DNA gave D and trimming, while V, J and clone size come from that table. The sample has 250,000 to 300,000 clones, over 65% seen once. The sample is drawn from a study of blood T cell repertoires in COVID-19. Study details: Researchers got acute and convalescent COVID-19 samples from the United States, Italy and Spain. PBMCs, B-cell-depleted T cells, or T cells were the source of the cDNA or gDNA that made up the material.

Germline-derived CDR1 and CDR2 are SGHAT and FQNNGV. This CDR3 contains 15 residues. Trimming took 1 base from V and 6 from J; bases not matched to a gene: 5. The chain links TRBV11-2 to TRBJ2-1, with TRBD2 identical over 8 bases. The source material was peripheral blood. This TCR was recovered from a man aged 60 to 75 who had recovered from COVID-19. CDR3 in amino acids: CASSLVGLAANEQFF. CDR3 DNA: TGTGCCAGCAGCTTAGTCGGACTAGCTGCCAATGAGCAGTTCTTC.